A single sample gave rise to the 17 T cell receptor beta chains below, sequenced in a study of blood T cell repertoires in COVID-19. The method was immunoSEQ multiplex PCR; TCRdb's version includes in-frame clones alone and lacks a portion of them. This table has roughly 92,000 clones, about nine tenths appearing once. The specimen was peripheral blood. These receptors were collected from an elderly woman with acute or convalescent COVID-19.

This sequence joins TRBV5-1 and TRBJ2-5; D unresolved. V lost 0 bases to trimming and J lost 5 bases, with 20 bases between them. Germline lookup yields CDR1 SGHRS and CDR2 YFSETQ. This CDR3 is built from 17 residues. The CDR3 here is CASSLAAMGRFRETQYF. The CDR3, as DNA: TGCGCCAGCAGCTTGGCCGCCATGGGCAGGTTCAGGGAGACCCAGTACTTC. Complete variable domain (other parts from reference TRBV5-1 and TRBJ2-5): KAGVTQTPRYLIKTRGQQVTLSCSPISGHRSVSWYQQTPGQGLQFLFEYFSETQRNKGNFPGRFSGRQFSNSRSEMNVSTLELGDSALYLCASSLAAMGRFRETQYFGPGTRLLVL.

The V call is TRBV10-1, the J call TRBJ1-4; D is unresolved. Trimming cost V 0 bases and J 2 bases, with 7 bases left between them. Germline CDR1 WNHNN, CDR2 SYGVQD (reference sequence). The CDR3 totals 15 residues. In nucleotides, the CDR3 is TGCGCCAGCAGTGAGTCCGGGTCGACTAATGAAAAACTGTTTTTT. Translated: CASSESGSTNEKLFF.

This chain links TRBV5-6 with TRBJ1-5; 7 positions match TRBD1. Germline V gene sequence: CDR1 SGHDT, CDR2 YYEEEE. The CDR3 sequence is 15 residues long. V lost 4 bases and J lost 3; bases outside the gene matches: 7. CDR3 DNA sequence: TGTGCCAGCAGCGAGACGGACAGGCCCAATCAGCCCCAGCATTTT. Its protein product is CASSETDRPNQPQHF.

This clone showed up just once. V and J are TRBV7-2 and TRBJ2-7; TRBD1 matches at 9 bases. The CDR3 has 14 residues. The J segment lost 3 bases and the V segment lost 2 bases, leaving 2 bases of the junction unmatched. CDR1 is SGHTA, CDR2 FQGNSA, per germline. CDR3 bases: TGTGCCAGCAGCTTAAGACAGGGGGTCTACGAGCAGTACTTC. Protein product: CASSLRQGVYEQYF.

The rearrangement uses TRBV19 and TRBJ1-6; D remains unclear. The CDR3 runs to 17 residues. The V and J ends lost 3 bases and 6 bases respectively, with 18 bases between them. Germline CDR1 and CDR2: LNHDA and SQIVND (reference sequence). The CDR3 sequence: CASSIKGRGVGNSPLHF. CDR3 coding DNA: TGTGCCAGTAGTATCAAAGGGCGGGGAGTGGGTAATTCACCCCTCCACTTT.

This chain links TRBV6-5 with TRBJ2-7; D is perhaps TRBD1 (5 bases). Germline V gene sequence: CDR1 MNHEY, CDR2 SVGAGI. Trimming cost V 4 bases and J 7 bases, with 14 bases left between them. CDR3 length equals 13 residues. The CDR3 is CASSSSLGREQYF. The CDR3 DNA follows: TGTGCCAGCAGTTCCAGCTTGGGGCGGGAGCAGTACTTC.

This clone came up a few times. The chain employs TRBV5-1 and TRBJ2-5; D possibly corresponds to TRBD2 (6 bases). The V gene's germline CDR1 is SGHRS and CDR2 YFSETQ. V lost 2 bases and J lost 4, with 9 bases in between. The CDR3 sequence is 13 residues long. CDR3 region: CASSFPGGETQYF. Written as DNA, the CDR3 is TGCGCCAGCAGCTTTCCCGGGGGAGAGACCCAGTACTTC. Combining the CDR3 with reference TRBV5-1 and TRBJ2-5 gives the whole variable domain KAGVTQTPRYLIKTRGQQVTLSCSPISGHRSVSWYQQTPGQGLQFLFEYFSETQRNKGNFPGRFSGRQFSNSRSEMNVSTLELGDSALYLCASSFPGGETQYFGPGTRLLVL.

This clone is a singleton in its sample. This rearrangement joins TRBV5-4 to TRBJ1-1; 7 positions agree with TRBD1. CDR1 is SGHNT and CDR2 is YYREEE in the germline V gene (reference sequence). After removal of 4 bases from V and 3 bases from J, the junction contained 6 bases not matched to a gene. The CDR3 spans 14 residues. CDR3 in DNA: TGTGCCAGCAGCCGACAGGGATTTGACACTGAAGCTTTCTTT. It specifies CASSRQGFDTEAFF.

The genes are TRBV19 and TRBJ2-7, with 8 bases identical to TRBD2. CDR1 and CDR2 from the germline V gene are LNHDA and SQIVND (reference sequence). The CDR3 covers 17 residues. V was clipped by 1 base and J by 2 bases; unmatched bases: 10. This CDR3 is CASSIAVLAGGAYEQYF. The CDR3 coding sequence is TGTGCCAGTAGTATAGCGGTGCTAGCGGGCGGGGCCTACGAGCAGTACTTC.

V and J are TRBV27 and TRBJ1-2; 10 bases align to TRBD1. This CDR3 has 16 residues. V lost 3 bases to trimming and J lost 5 bases; unmatched junction nucleotides: 9. CDR1 and CDR2 from the germline V gene are MNHEY and SMNVEV (reference sequence). CDR3 protein: CASSFWDRGFGYGYTF. DNA of the CDR3: TGTGCCAGCAGTTTCTGGGACAGGGGTTTCGGATATGGCTACACCTTC.

The sample holds one count of this clone. This chain uses TRBV7-6 with TRBJ1-3, with D possibly being TRBD1 (5 bases). The CDR3 length is 16 residues. Germline lookup yields CDR1 SGHVS and CDR2 FNYEAQ. The V end was cut by 4 bases, the J end by 0 bases, with 13 bases between. CDR3 DNA sequence: TGTGCCAGCAGCTCCCAGGGCGGGGGCTCTGGAAACACCATATATTTT. Translated: CASSSQGGGSGNTIYF.

This clone was detected once. The chain is built from TRBV24-1 and TRBJ1-3; D unclear. Looked up from germline, CDR1 is KGHDR and CDR2 is SFDVKD. Deletions cut 4 bases from V and 4 bases from J, with 7 bases between. The CDR3 loop spans 13 amino acids. The CDR3 DNA reads TGTGCCACCAGTGACGCACAAGGAAACACCATATATTTT. Protein sequence: CATSDAQGNTIYF.

The CDR3 spells CASRRQGFNEQFF. As DNA, the CDR3 is TGTGCCAGCAGGAGACAGGGGTTCAATGAGCAGTTCTTC. The rearrangement uses TRBV27 and TRBJ2-1, with TRBD1 matching over 8 bases. Germline CDR1 and CDR2: MNHEY and SMNVEV (reference sequence). The CDR3 has 13 residues. The V and J ends lost 6 bases and 6 bases, in that order; junction bases with no gene match: 4.

Worth noting for this clone: Other DNA sequences from this sample encode an identical CDR3 as well. The rearrangement joins TRBV7-2 to TRBJ2-7; 7 positions agree with TRBD1. The V gene end was trimmed by 8 bases and the J gene end by 3 bases; junction bases not matched to a gene: 4. The V gene's germline CDR1 is SGHTA and CDR2 FQGNSA. The CDR3 covers 12 residues. This CDR3 is CASLGGGYEQYF. The DNA of the CDR3 is TGTGCCAGCCTAGGGGGCGGCTACGAGCAGTACTTC.

This clone was seen a handful of times. The chain uses TRBV7-9 and TRBJ1-2; D is uncertain. This CDR3 has 12 amino acids. The V end lost 5 bases, the J end lost 2 bases, and 6 bases lay between the germline ends. Germline CDR1 is SEHNR and CDR2 is FQNEAQ (reference sequence). The CDR3 here is CASSAENYGYTF. CDR3 sequence (DNA): TGTGCCAGCAGCGCCGAGAACTATGGCTACACCTTC.

This clone was counted once. V usage is TRBV4-3 and J usage is TRBJ2-1; possible D gene TRBD2, 5 bases. This CDR3 is built from 16 residues. Germline V CDR1 and CDR2: LGHNA, YSLEER. V dropped 0 bases and J dropped 6 bases, with 15 bases sitting between them. Here the CDR3 reads CASSQDLASPPNEQFF. CDR3 DNA sequence: TGCGCCAGCAGCCAAGATCTAGCTAGCCCCCCCAATGAGCAGTTCTTC.

This sequence joins TRBV6-5 and TRBJ1-1, with D tentatively TRBD1 (5 bases). V gave up 7 bases and J gave up 1 base, with 16 bases separating them. Germline loops: CDR1 MNHEY, CDR2 SVGAGI. The CDR3 runs 15 residues. The CDR3 spells CASKGDSLQNTEAFF. In DNA form, the CDR3 reads TGTGCCAGCAAAGGCGACAGTCTCCAGAACACTGAAGCTTTCTTT.